The 10 T cell receptor beta chains below come from one sample, sequenced in a study of radiation and T cells in renal cell carcinoma. The time point denotes: blood 4 weeks post-SBRT, at nephrectomy. Documented treatment: 15 Gy SBRT to primary tumor, nephrectomy 4 weeks later. Profiling relied on immunoSEQ multiplex PCR, and the TCRdb table lists in-frame clones only, not all of them. The table includes about 78,000 clones, 80% to 90% detected once. The source material was blood, sampled from a patient whose treatment included radiotherapy and nephrectomy. All receptors come from a woman between 70 and 85 years old with renal cell carcinoma.

The chain employs TRBV15 and TRBJ2-1, with TRBD2 matching over 16 bases. J was trimmed by 7 bases and V by 3 bases; bases with no gene match: 12. Germline V gene data show CDR1 as LNHNV and CDR2 as YYDKDF (reference sequence). The CDR3 has 19 residues. CDR3 sequence reads: CATSRSGTSGGAGINEQFF. The CDR3 bases are TGTGCCACCAGCAGGTCCGGGACTAGCGGGGGGGCCGGTATAAATGAGCAGTTCTTC.

The chain recombines TRBV21-1 with TRBJ2-2; the table's D call, TRBD2, has no DNA check behind it. TRBV21-1 is a pseudogene locus. This CDR3 has 16 residues. CDR3 DNA sequence: TGTGCCAGCAGCAAAGAGCCTCTGATAAACACCGGGGAGCTGTTTTTT. It specifies CASSKEPLINTGELFF.

The rearrangement joins TRBV19 to TRBJ1-2; D is possibly TRBD1 (6 bases). This CDR3 contains 16 residues. Germline V gives CDR1 LNHDA, CDR2 SQIVND (reference sequence). V dropped 4 bases and J dropped 0 bases, with 15 bases sitting between them. The CDR3 nucleotides are TGTGCCAGTAGTACGATACGACAGGCGTCTAACTATGGCTACACCTTC. Its protein product is CASSTIRQASNYGYTF.

The DNA for the CDR3 is TGTGCCAGCAGCTTATATTCTGGCGGCACAGATACGCAGTATTTT. Translating it yields CASSLYSGGTDTQYF. The chain is built from TRBV7-9 and TRBJ2-3; the D is unclear. The CDR3 totals 15 residues. Trimming removed 2 bases at V and 1 base at J, with 10 bases between. Germline assignment: CDR1 SEHNR and CDR2 FQNEAQ (reference sequence).

The gene calls are TRBV9 and TRBJ1-5; D is unresolved. This CDR3 is 13 amino acids long. Germline V lookup: CDR1 SGDLS, CDR2 YYNGEE. Trimming shortened V by 0 bases and J by 5 bases, and 6 bases separated the two germline ends. The chain's CDR3 is CASSVGVDQPQHF. DNA for the CDR3: TGTGCCAGCAGCGTAGGAGTGGATCAGCCCCAGCATTTT.

This clone occurred once. V usage is TRBV5-4 and J usage is TRBJ2-3; 12 bases map to TRBD2. Per the germline V gene, CDR1 is SGHNT and CDR2 is YYREEE (reference sequence). The CDR3 totals 16 residues. V trimming: 2 bases; J trimming: 6 bases; junction bases outside the gene matches: 7. CDR3 nucleotides: TGTGCCAGCAGCTTCCCGTCTAGCGGGGGGGCTGATACGCAGTATTTT. Protein: CASSFPSSGGADTQYF.

This chain connects TRBV5-1 to TRBJ1-1; the match to TRBD1 covers 8 bases. The germline V gene has CDR1 SGHRS and CDR2 YFSETQ. The CDR3 spans 16 residues. The J segment lost 6 bases and the V segment lost 0 bases, leaving 10 bases of the junction unmatched. CDR3 amino acids: CASSLEGTGRISEAFF. The CDR3 bases are TGCGCCAGCAGCTTGGAGGGGACAGGACGGATCTCTGAAGCTTTCTTT.

The genes are TRBV11-2 and TRBJ1-6; 7 bases align to TRBD1. The CDR3 is 15 amino acids. With 5 bases clipped from V and 4 bases from J, the junction kept 5 bases outside the gene matches. CDR1 is SGHAT, CDR2 FQNNGV, per germline. The CDR3 nucleotides read TGTGCCAGCAGCCCACAGGGGCGGTATAATTCACCCCTCCACTTT. It yields the protein CASSPQGRYNSPLHF.

The CDR3: CASSSGGLGYTF. The CDR3 DNA reads TGTGCCAGCAGCTCAGGGGGCCTTGGCTACACCTTC. V and J are TRBV7-2 and TRBJ1-2, with 8 bases that match TRBD1. With V trimmed by 4 bases and J by 7 bases, 2 bases remained unmatched. There are 12 residues in the CDR3. Germline lookup yields CDR1 SGHTA and CDR2 FQGNSA.

This chain uses TRBV14 with TRBJ2-3, with 9 bases lining up with TRBD2. The CDR3 spans 16 residues. V shed 0 bases and J 5 bases; nucleotides not matched to a gene: 6. Germline V CDR1 and CDR2: SGHDN, FVKESK. The CDR3 loop reads CASSQDLAGLGDTQYF. The DNA of the CDR3 is TGTGCCAGCAGCCAAGATCTAGCGGGATTGGGAGATACGCAGTATTTT.